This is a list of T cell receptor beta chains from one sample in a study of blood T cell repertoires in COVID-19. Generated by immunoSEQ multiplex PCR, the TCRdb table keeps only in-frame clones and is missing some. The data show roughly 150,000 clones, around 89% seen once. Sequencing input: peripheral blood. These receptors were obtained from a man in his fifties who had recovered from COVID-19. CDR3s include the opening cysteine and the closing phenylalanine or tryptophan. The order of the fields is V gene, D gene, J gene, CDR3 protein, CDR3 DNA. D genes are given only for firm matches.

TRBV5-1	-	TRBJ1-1	CASSLAQQPTEEAFF	TGCGCCAGCAGCTTGGCCCAGCAGCCTACAGAGGAAGCTTTCTTT
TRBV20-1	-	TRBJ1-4	CSARQGQKLFF	TGCAGTGCTAGACAGGGTCAAAAACTGTTTTTT
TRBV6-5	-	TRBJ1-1	CASEIEVNTEAFF	TGTGCCAGCGAAATTGAGGTGAACACTGAAGCTTTCTTT
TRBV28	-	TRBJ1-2	CASSFVGRGVKDYGYTF	TGTGCCAGCAGTTTTGTAGGCAGGGGTGTTAAGGACTATGGCTACACCTTC
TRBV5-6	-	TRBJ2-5	CASSLDLSGETQYF	TGTGCCAGCAGCTTGGACCTCTCGGGTGAGACCCAGTACTTC
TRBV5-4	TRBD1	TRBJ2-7	CASSFKVGQGGEQYF	TGTGCCAGCAGCTTTAAGGTGGGACAGGGAGGCGAGCAGTACTTC
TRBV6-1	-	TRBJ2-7	CASSVPWAEGRVEQYF	TGTGCCAGCAGTGTGCCGTGGGCAGAGGGTAGGGTGGAGCAGTACTTC
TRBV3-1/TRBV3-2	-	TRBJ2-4	CASSQASSNIQYF	TGTGCCAGCAGCCAGGCTAGCAGTAACATTCAGTACTTC
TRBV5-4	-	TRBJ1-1	CASSRQGGVNTEAFF	TGTGCCAGCAGCCGCCAAGGCGGTGTGAACACTGAAGCTTTCTTT
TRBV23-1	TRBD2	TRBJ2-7	CASSRRTSGGTSYEQYF	TGCGCCAGCAGTCGCAGGACTAGCGGGGGGACGTCCTACGAGCAGTACTTC